This entry lists 29 T cell receptor beta chains sequenced from one sample in a study of T cells in women clearing cervical HPV infection. The protocol was immunoSEQ multiplex PCR, while the TCRdb copy is restricted to in-frame clones and leaves out a portion. Its clone listing holds about 19,000 clones. Sequencing used blood buffy coat. Every receptor here comes from a woman between 18 and 75 years old with a cervical HPV16 infection that either progressed to CIN3+ or cleared (not recorded which).

Remarks on this clone: The read is 3 residues too short to cover the CDR3 end, so that end is filled in from the germline J gene. The chain couples TRBV19 to TRBJ1-1, with TRBD1 identical over 9 bases. This CDR3 region has 19 residues. Germline CDR1 LNHDA, CDR2 SQIVND (reference sequence). V was clipped by 6 bases and J by 5 bases; unmatched bases: 22. Partial CDR3 DNA: TGTGCCAGTAGCCCTAGGGGAACAGGGGGCTTCACCCGAGGGACTGAA. This sequence encodes CASSPRGTGGFTRGTE. The full CDR3 reads CASSPRGTGGFTRGTEAFF.

Concerning this clone: The CDR3 end falls 3 residues outside the read, so it is completed with the germline J gene. This chain links TRBV9 with TRBJ1-6, with 10 bases matching TRBD1. Germline CDR1 reads SGDLS; CDR2 reads YYNGEE. The length of the CDR3 is 15 residues. Trimming removed 3 bases from V and 8 bases from J; junction bases left unmatched: 5. The part of the CDR3 DNA that was read is TGTGCCAGCAGCGCACCGGGACAGGGGTATTCACCC. Its translation: CASSAPGQGYSP. The whole CDR3 sequence is CASSAPGQGYSPLHF.

As concerns this clone: The read stops 3 residues short of the end of the CDR3; the missing end is completed from the germline J gene. This sequence joins TRBV20-1 and TRBJ1-3; D remains unclear. This CDR3 has 12 amino acids. V shed 6 bases and J shed 4 bases, with 10 bases lying between them. Germline assignment: CDR1 DFQATT and CDR2 SNEGSKA (reference sequence). CDR3 bases read: TGCAGTGCCGGGGATCTCGGAAACACC. It codes for CSAGDLGNT. In full, the CDR3 is CSAGDLGNTIYF.

CDR3 amino acids: CASSTVTSGGSDTQYF. The part of the CDR3 DNA that was read is TGTGCCAGTAGTACCGTGACTAGCGGGGGTTCAGATACG. This sequence joins TRBV19 and TRBJ2-3; 12 bases align to TRBD2. The sequence runs out 3 residues before the end of the CDR3; the remainder is reconstructed from the germline J gene. V shed 4 bases and J 4 bases; nucleotides not matched to a gene: 6. Germline V gene data show CDR1 as LNHDA and CDR2 as SQIVND (reference sequence). The length of the CDR3 is 16 residues.

The CDR3 is CASSSSIADTGELFF. The sequenced part of the CDR3 DNA is TGTGCCAGCAGCTCCTCGATAGCGGACACCGGGGAG. V is TRBV7-8 and J is TRBJ2-2, with D possibly TRBD2 on 6 matching bases. The CDR3 end lies 3 residues beyond the end of the read and is filled in from the germline J gene. The germline V and J ends were trimmed by 4 bases and 3 bases, with 12 bases remaining between them. This CDR3 is built from 15 residues. The germline CDR1 and CDR2 sequences are SGHVS and FQNEAQ.

Note on this clone: The read terminates 3 residues ahead of where the CDR3 ends, so the germline J gene completes it. The gene calls are TRBV28 and TRBJ2-3, with TRBD2 identical over 11 bases. J lost 0 bases, V lost 2 bases, and 7 bases had no gene match. Germline-derived CDR1 and CDR2 are MDHEN and SYDVKM. The CDR3 runs 18 residues. CDR3 region: CASSLGLAGGTSTDTQYF. CDR3 DNA (partial): TGTGCCAGCAGTTTAGGGCTAGCGGGGGGTACTAGCACAGATACG.

Notes on this clone: The CDR3 extends 3 residues past the end of the read, so its final part is completed from the germline J gene. The V gene is TRBV19, the J gene TRBJ1-2, with D perhaps TRBD1 (6 bases). Germline V lookup: CDR1 LNHDA, CDR2 SQIVND (reference sequence). The CDR3 is made up of 16 amino acids. This chain's CDR3 is CASSITPGGGSDTYTF. The DNA read from the CDR3 is TGTGCCAGTAGTATAACGCCGGGGGGCGGGTCAGATACC.

To note about this clone: The read halts 3 residues ahead of the CDR3 end, with the missing end drawn from the germline J gene. V usage is TRBV20-1 and J usage is TRBJ1-2; D is unclear. V was pared by 0 bases and J by 4 bases, with 15 bases between. The CDR3 contains 15 residues. Germline V gives CDR1 DFQATT, CDR2 SNEGSKA (reference sequence). The CDR3 sequence: CSARDGQQVSYGYTF. CDR3 DNA (partial): TGCAGTGCTAGAGATGGGCAGCAGGTTTCCTATGGC.

A remark on this clone: Coverage ceases 3 residues before the CDR3 finishes, and the germline J gene fills in the end. The chain recombines TRBV7-2 with TRBJ1-2; 7 nucleotides match TRBD1. CDR3 length equals 13 residues. Germline lookup yields CDR1 SGHTA and CDR2 FQGNSA. V was pared by 4 bases and J by 3 bases, with 2 bases of the junction left unmatched. CDR3 DNA (partial): TGTGCCAGCAGCTGGGACAGTGACTATGGC. Translation: CASSWDSDYG. The full-length CDR3 reads as CASSWDSDYGYTF.

As to this clone: The read ends 3 residues early relative to the CDR3; the germline J gene fills the gap. The chain carries TRBV7-9 and TRBJ2-3; 8 bases map to TRBD2. Germline trimming cut 10 bases from V and 3 bases from J; bases unmatched to any gene: 9. The CDR3 is 14 residues long. Germline-derived CDR1 and CDR2 are SEHNR and FQNEAQ (reference sequence). The DNA read from the CDR3 is TGTGCCACAGGTAGAGCGGGGGAAACAGATACG. As protein: CATGRAGETDT. In full, the CDR3 reads CATGRAGETDTQYF.

With respect to this clone: Sequencing ends 3 residues short of the CDR3 end; the germline J gene provides the rest. The genes are TRBV30 and TRBJ1-1; D uncertain. Germline V gives CDR1 GTSNPN, CDR2 SVGIG (reference sequence). The length of the CDR3 is 15 residues. The DNA read from the CDR3 is TGTGCCTGGAGTGTACGAGGAGGGCTCTCCCGTTCA. This sequence encodes CAWSVRGGLSRS. The full CDR3 is CAWSVRGGLSRSAFF.

As for this clone: Read data end 3 residues before the CDR3 end; the end is taken from the germline J gene. The V and J genes are TRBV20-1 and TRBJ1-2; D is ambiguous. Trimming cost V 3 bases and J 6 bases, with 11 bases left between them. CDR3 length equals 12 residues. Per the germline V gene, CDR1 is DFQATT and CDR2 is SNEGSKA (reference sequence). Here the CDR3 reads CSARPGEHGYTF. The covered CDR3 bases are TGCAGTGCTAGGCCCGGGGAGCATGGC.

With regard to this clone: Read coverage stops 3 residues before the CDR3 terminus; the germline J gene supplies the remainder. V gene TRBV19 combines with J gene TRBJ1-3, with TRBD1 matching over 7 bases. The J segment lost 0 bases and the V segment lost 8 bases, leaving 7 bases of the junction unmatched. The CDR3 has 15 amino acids. CDR1 LNHDA and CDR2 SQIVND come from the germline V gene (reference sequence). The CDR3 DNA, read in part, is TGTGCCAGTCTGAAAGACAGGGTCTCTGGAAACACC. Protein sequence: CASLKDRVSGNT. The CDR3 in its entirety is CASLKDRVSGNTIYF.

Worth noting for this clone: The DNA ends 3 residues before the CDR3 does, and the rest of the CDR3 is filled in from the germline J gene. This rearrangement joins TRBV19 to TRBJ1-1; maybe TRBD1 (6 bases). The CDR3 is 13 residues long. Germline V gene sequence: CDR1 LNHDA, CDR2 SQIVND (reference sequence). The sequenced part of the CDR3 DNA is TGTGCCAGTAGTACGGGACACCCCTACGAG. Residues: CASSTGHPYE. The whole CDR3 sequence reads CASSTGHPYEAFF.

With respect to this clone: The CDR3 end falls 3 residues outside the read, so it is completed with the germline J gene. J is TRBJ2-7 and V is TRBV12-3 or TRBV12-4; D unclear. V dropped 2 bases and J dropped 4 bases, with 9 bases sitting between them. This CDR3 is 13 amino acids long. The sequenced CDR3 bases are TGTGCCAGCAGTTTAATTAACAAATACGAG. Amino acid sequence: CASSLINKYE. The CDR3 reads in full as CASSLINKYEQYF.

As to this clone: The observed sequence ends 3 residues before the CDR3 terminus, with the missing tail filled in from the germline J gene. V usage is TRBV5-1 and J usage is TRBJ1-6; 7 bases agree with TRBD1. Trimming cost V 4 bases and J 9 bases; bases outside gene matches: 10. The CDR3 consists of 15 residues. Per germline, CDR1 SGHRS and CDR2 YFSETQ. CDR3 sequence: CASSNPGQVGSPLHF. The sequenced part of the CDR3 DNA is TGCGCCAGCAGCAACCCCGGACAGGTTGGTTCACCC.

This chain's CDR3 is CSAPQGLQETQYF. The part of the CDR3 DNA that was read is TGCAGTGCTCCCCAGGGACTGCAAGAGACC. The chain couples TRBV20-1 to TRBJ2-5; possibly TRBD2 for D (6 bases). The observed sequence ends 3 residues before the CDR3 terminus, with the missing tail filled in from the germline J gene. The V gene's germline CDR1 is DFQATT and CDR2 SNEGSKA (reference sequence). V was trimmed by 5 bases and J by 2 bases, leaving 12 bases between them. This CDR3 contains 13 residues.

Remarks on this clone: The CDR3 extends 3 residues past the end of the read, so its final part is completed from the germline J gene. The rearrangement joins TRBV19 to TRBJ1-1; D not resolved. Germline V gene data show CDR1 as LNHDA and CDR2 as SQIVND (reference sequence). This CDR3 is 13 amino acids long. The CDR3 here is CASSRAGPYEAFF. The CDR3 DNA, read in part, is TGTGCCAGTAGTAGGGCAGGCCCCTACGAG.

Turning to this clone: The read ends 3 residues before the CDR3 terminus; that terminus is restored from the germline J gene. The chain employs TRBV20-1 and TRBJ1-1, with 8 bases matching TRBD1. Germline loops: CDR1 DFQATT, CDR2 SNEGSKA (reference sequence). The CDR3 totals 12 residues. The CDR3 loop reads CSARDYRGEAFF. Incomplete CDR3 DNA: TGCAGTGCTAGGGATTACAGGGGGGAA.

Points on this clone: The read finishes 3 residues shy of the CDR3 end, and the germline J gene is used to complete it. V and J are TRBV7-9 and TRBJ2-1; TRBD1 matches 9 bases. V was clipped by 5 bases and J by 8 bases; unmatched bases: 7. This CDR3 contains 14 residues. Germline-derived CDR1 and CDR2 are SEHNR and FQNEAQ (reference sequence). The CDR3 DNA, read in part, is TGTGCCAGCAGCGTAAAGGGACAGGGTGATGAG. This sequence encodes CASSVKGQGDE. Given in full, the CDR3 is CASSVKGQGDEQFF.

For this clone: The CDR3 end falls 3 residues outside the read, so it is completed with the germline J gene. The chain joins TRBV29-1 to TRBJ2-5; the D gene is possibly TRBD1 (5 bases). Germline CDR1 SQVTM, CDR2 ANQGSEA. The CDR3 has 12 residues. Trimming cost V 6 bases and J 5 bases, with 13 bases left between them. CDR3 sequence reads: CSVTETQETQYF. The sequenced CDR3 bases are TGCAGCGTGACAGAGACCCAGGAGACC.

About this clone itself: The read finishes 3 residues shy of the CDR3 end, and the germline J gene is used to complete it. The V and J genes are TRBV7-2 and TRBJ1-4, with D perhaps TRBD1 (6 bases). The CDR3 extends over 14 amino acids. Trimming shortened V by 5 bases and J by 8 bases, and 15 bases separated the two germline ends. Germline assignment: CDR1 SGHTA and CDR2 FQGNSA. CDR3 DNA, as far as it was read: TGTGCCAGCAGCCCACAGGGAGTGGGCGAAAAA. This gives the protein CASSPQGVGEK. The entire CDR3 sequence reads CASSPQGVGEKLFF.

A note on this clone: The CDR3 extends 3 residues past the end of the read, so its final part is completed from the germline J gene. The chain has TRBV5-8 and TRBJ1-4; maybe TRBD1 (6 bases). V lost 6 bases, J lost 8 bases, and 20 bases lay in between. This CDR3 has 15 amino acids. Looked up from germline, CDR1 is SGHTS and CDR2 is YDEGEE. The CDR3 bases that were read are TGTGCCAGCACTCTAACAGGGATAATGTGGGAAAAA. Amino acid sequence: CASTLTGIMWEK. In full, the CDR3 is CASTLTGIMWEKLFF.

Worth noting for this clone: From the germline J gene comes the end of the CDR3, since the read stops 3 residues before it. The chain links TRBV7-3 to TRBJ2-3; 9 nucleotides line up with TRBD2. There are 15 residues in the CDR3. The V gene's germline CDR1 is SGHTA and CDR2 FQGTGA. Partial CDR3 DNA: TGTGCCAGCAGGTCACGCGGGGGGGGCCAAGAGACG. It is translated as CASRSRGGGQET. The entire CDR3 protein reads CASRSRGGGQETQYF.

About this clone: The CDR3 is cut off 3 residues early in the read; its end comes from the germline J gene. V gene TRBV19 combines with J gene TRBJ1-2; 9 nucleotides agree with TRBD1. The CDR3 has 17 residues. Germline values: CDR1 LNHDA, CDR2 SQIVND (reference sequence). The CDR3 spells CASSNYRGRGAKNIYTF. The CDR3 bases that were read are TGTGCCAGTAGTAATTACAGGGGGCGCGGGGCCAAAAACATC.

As regards this clone: The CDR3 end lies 3 residues beyond the end of the read and is filled in from the germline J gene. The chain uses TRBV11-3 and TRBJ2-3; D is perhaps TRBD2 (5 bases). V lost 1 base and J 0 bases, leaving 5 bases between the germline ends. Germline-derived CDR1 and CDR2 are SGHNT and YENEEA. The CDR3 spans 14 residues. CDR3 residues: CASSLGGSTDTQYF. CDR3 bases read: TGTGCCAGCAGCTTAGGCGGGAGCACAGATACG.

With respect to this clone: The read ends 3 residues early relative to the CDR3; the germline J gene fills the gap. This sequence joins TRBV11-3 and TRBJ1-1; maybe TRBD1 (5 bases). This CDR3 is 14 amino acids long. Deletions cut 5 bases from V and 2 bases from J, with 12 bases between. Per the germline V gene, CDR1 is SGHNT and CDR2 is YENEEA. CDR3 region: CASSLGRGNTEAFF. CDR3 DNA, as far as it was read: TGTGCCAGCAGCCTCGGGAGGGGTAACACTGAA.

Notes on this clone: Coverage ceases 3 residues before the CDR3 finishes, and the germline J gene fills in the end. The chain links TRBV7-2 to TRBJ1-1; a possible D gene is TRBD1 (6 bases). CDR3 length: 15 amino acids. Germline V gene lookup returns CDR1 SGHTA and CDR2 FQGNSA. The CDR3 loop is CASRVGGFGGQEAFF. CDR3 DNA, as far as it was read: TGTGCCAGCAGGGTTGGGGGGTTCGGGGGGCAGGAA.

Concerning this clone: The read ends 3 residues before the CDR3 terminus; that terminus is restored from the germline J gene. The V and J genes are TRBV20-1 and TRBJ2-3; 9 positions agree with TRBD1. CDR3 size: 17 residues. CDR1 and CDR2 (germline): DFQATT, SNEGSKA (reference sequence). The CDR3 sequence: CSASNIPGQGFQETQYF. The covered CDR3 bases are TGCAGTGCTAGTAATATCCCGGGACAGGGCTTCCAAGAGACG.